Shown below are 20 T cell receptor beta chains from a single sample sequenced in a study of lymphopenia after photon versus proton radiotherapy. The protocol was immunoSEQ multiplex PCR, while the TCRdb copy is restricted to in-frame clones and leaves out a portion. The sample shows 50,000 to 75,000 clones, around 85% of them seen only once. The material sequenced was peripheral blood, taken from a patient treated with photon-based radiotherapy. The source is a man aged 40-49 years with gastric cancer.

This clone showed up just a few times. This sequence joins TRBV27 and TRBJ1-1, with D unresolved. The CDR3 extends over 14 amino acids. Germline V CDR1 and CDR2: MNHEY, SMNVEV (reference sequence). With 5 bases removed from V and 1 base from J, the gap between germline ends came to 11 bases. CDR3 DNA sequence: TGTGCCAGCAGTGTAATCCGTGGGAACACTGAAGCTTTCTTT. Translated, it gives CASSVIRGNTEAFF.

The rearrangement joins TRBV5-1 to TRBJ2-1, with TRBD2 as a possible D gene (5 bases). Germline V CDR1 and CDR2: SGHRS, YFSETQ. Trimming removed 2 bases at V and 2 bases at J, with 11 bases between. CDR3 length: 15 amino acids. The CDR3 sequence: CASSLPSGTYNEQFF. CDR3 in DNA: TGCGCCAGCAGCTTACCAAGCGGCACCTACAATGAGCAGTTCTTC. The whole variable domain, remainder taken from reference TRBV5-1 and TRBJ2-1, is KAGVTQTPRYLIKTRGQQVTLSCSPISGHRSVSWYQQTPGQGLQFLFEYFSETQRNKGNFPGRFSGRQFSNSRSEMNVSTLELGDSALYLCASSLPSGTYNEQFFGPGTRLTVL.

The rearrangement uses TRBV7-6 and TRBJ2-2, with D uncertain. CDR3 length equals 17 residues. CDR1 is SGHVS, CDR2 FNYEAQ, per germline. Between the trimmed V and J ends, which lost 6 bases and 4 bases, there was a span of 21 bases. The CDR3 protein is CASSQDGDVRGTGELFF. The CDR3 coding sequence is TGTGCCAGCAGTCAGGATGGGGATGTAAGAGGCACCGGGGAGCTGTTTTTT.

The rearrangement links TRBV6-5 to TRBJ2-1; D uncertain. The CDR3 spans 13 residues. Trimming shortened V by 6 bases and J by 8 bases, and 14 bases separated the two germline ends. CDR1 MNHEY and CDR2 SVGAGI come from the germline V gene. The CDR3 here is CASSPSAWDEQFF. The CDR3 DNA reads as TGTGCCAGCAGCCCCAGCGCATGGGATGAGCAGTTCTTC.

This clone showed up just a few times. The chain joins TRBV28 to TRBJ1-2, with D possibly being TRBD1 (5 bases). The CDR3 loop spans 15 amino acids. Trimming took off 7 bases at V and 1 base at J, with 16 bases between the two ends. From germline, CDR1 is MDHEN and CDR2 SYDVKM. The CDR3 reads CASTLPGTLNYGYTF. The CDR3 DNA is TGTGCCAGCACCCTACCCGGGACCCTTAACTATGGCTACACCTTC.

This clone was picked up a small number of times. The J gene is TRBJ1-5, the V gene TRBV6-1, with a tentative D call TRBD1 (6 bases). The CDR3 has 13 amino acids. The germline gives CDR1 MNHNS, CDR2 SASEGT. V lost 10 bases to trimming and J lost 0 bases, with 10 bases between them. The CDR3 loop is CAIKTGSNQPQHF. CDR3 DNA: TGTGCCATCAAGACAGGTAGCAATCAGCCCCAGCATTTT.

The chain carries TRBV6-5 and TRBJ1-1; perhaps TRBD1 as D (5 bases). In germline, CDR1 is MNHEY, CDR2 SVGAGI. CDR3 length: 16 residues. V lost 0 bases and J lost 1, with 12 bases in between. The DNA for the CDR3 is TGTGCCAGCAGTTACTCGTGGTCAGGGACGAACACTGAAGCTTTCTTT. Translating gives CASSYSWSGTNTEAFF.

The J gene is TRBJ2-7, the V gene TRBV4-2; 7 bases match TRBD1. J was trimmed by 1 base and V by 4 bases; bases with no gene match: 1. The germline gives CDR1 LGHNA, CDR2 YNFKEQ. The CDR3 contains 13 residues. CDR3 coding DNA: TGTGCCAGCAGCCGGACAGGTTCCTACGAGCAGTACTTC. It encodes CASSRTGSYEQYF.

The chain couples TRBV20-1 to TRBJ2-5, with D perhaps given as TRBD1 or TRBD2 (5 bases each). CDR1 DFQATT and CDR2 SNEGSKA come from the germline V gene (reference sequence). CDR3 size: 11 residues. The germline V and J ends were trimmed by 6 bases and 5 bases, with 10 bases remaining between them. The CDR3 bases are TGCAGTGCCCCCTGGGGGGAGACCCAGTACTTC. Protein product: CSAPWGETQYF.

The CDR3 DNA reads TGTGCCAGCAGCTTAATACGGCGGATCAACACCGGGGAGCTGTTTTTT. Amino acid sequence: CASSLIRRINTGELFF. The V call is TRBV11-2, the J call TRBJ2-2; no firm D call. Per germline, CDR1 SGHAT and CDR2 FQNNGV. The CDR3 consists of 16 residues. Trimming removed 2 bases from V and 2 bases from J, with 12 bases in between.

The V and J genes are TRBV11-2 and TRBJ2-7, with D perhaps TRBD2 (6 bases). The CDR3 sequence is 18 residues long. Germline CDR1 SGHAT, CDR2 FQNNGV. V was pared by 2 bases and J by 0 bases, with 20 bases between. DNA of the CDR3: TGTGCCAGCAGCTTATTACGGACGACTAGGCCGGACTCCTACGAGCAGTACTTC. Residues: CASSLLRTTRPDSYEQYF.

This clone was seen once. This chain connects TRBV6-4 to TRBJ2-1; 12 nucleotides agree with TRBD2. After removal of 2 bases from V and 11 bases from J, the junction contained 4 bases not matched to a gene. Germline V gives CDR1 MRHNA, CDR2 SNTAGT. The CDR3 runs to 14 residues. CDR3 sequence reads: CASSDLAGGSKQFF. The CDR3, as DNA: TGTGCCAGCAGTGACCTAGCGGGGGGGTCTAAGCAGTTCTTC.

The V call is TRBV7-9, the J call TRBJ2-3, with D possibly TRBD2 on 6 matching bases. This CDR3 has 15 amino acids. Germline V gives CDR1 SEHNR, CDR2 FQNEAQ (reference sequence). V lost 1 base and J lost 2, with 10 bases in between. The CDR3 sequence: CASSLEAGNTDTQYF. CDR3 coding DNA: TGTGCCAGCAGCTTAGAGGCGGGGAACACAGATACGCAGTATTTT.

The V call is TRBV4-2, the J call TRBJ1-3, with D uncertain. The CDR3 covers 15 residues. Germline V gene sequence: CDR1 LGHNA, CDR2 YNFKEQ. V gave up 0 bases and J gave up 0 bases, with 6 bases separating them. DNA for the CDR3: TGTGCCAGCAGCCAAGATGCGTACTCTGGAAACACCATATATTTT. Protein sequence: CASSQDAYSGNTIYF.

CDR3 nucleotide sequence: TGTGCCAGTAGTATAGACCCGACACGGGCCGTCTCTGGAAACACCATATATTTT. This codes for CASSIDPTRAVSGNTIYF. The gene calls are TRBV19 and TRBJ1-3; D gene uncertain. V gave up 0 bases and J gave up 0 bases, with 15 bases separating them. The CDR3 contains 18 residues. Per the germline V gene, CDR1 is LNHDA and CDR2 is SQIVND (reference sequence). The full variable domain, its missing parts supplied by reference TRBV19 and TRBJ1-3, is DGGITQSPKYLFRKEGQNVTLSCEQNLNHDAMYWYRQDPGQGLRLIYYSQIVNDFQKGDIAEGYSVSREKKESFPLTVTSAQKNPTAFYLCASSIDPTRAVSGNTIYFGEGSWLTVV.

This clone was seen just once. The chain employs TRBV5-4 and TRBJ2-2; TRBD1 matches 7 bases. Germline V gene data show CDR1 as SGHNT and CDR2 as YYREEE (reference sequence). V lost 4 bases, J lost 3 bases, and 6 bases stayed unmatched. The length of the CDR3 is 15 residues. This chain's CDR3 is CASSQGGQDTGELFF. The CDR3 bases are TGTGCCAGCAGCCAAGGCGGACAGGACACCGGGGAGCTGTTTTTT.

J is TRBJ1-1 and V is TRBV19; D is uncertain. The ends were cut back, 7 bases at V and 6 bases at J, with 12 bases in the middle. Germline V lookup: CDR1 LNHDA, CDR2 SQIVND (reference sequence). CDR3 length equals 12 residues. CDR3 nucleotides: TGTGCCAGTACCGAAGAGGCCTCTGAAGCTTTCTTT. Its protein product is CASTEEASEAFF.

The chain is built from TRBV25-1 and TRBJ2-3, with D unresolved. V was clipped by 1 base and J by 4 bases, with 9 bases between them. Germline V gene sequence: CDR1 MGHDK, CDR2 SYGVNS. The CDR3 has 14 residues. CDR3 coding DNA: TGTGCCAGCAGTGAATTGGGCAGTGCAGATACGCAGTATTTT. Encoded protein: CASSELGSADTQYF.

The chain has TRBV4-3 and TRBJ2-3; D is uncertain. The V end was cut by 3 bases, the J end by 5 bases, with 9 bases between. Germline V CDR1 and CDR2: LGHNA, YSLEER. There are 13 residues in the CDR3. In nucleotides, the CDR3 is TGCGCCAGCAGCCAGGGTCTGGTAGATACGCAGTATTTT. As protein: CASSQGLVDTQYF.

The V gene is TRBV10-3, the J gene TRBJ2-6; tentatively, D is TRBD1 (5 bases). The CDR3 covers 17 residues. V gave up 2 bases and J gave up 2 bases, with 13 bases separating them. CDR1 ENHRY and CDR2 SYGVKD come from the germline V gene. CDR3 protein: CAISEGPGRTGANVLTF. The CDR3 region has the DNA TGTGCCATCAGTGAGGGGCCAGGGCGGACTGGGGCCAACGTCCTGACTTTC.